Listed below are T cell receptor beta chains from one sample, sequenced in a study of cytomegalovirus exposure and HLA in healthy donors. Measured with immunoSEQ multiplex PCR; TCRdb has only the in-frame clones, and not every one. The data contain roughly 110,000 clones, roughly four fifths of them singletons. Sequencing was performed on PBMCs. The origin of the receptors is a man aged 50 or older in good health and CMV-seronegative. Each CDR3 is given without its conserved first and last residue. The order of the fields is J gene, V gene, CDR3 length, CDR3 protein.

j_call: TRBJ2-3; v_call: TRBV5-4; cdr3_length: 15; cdr3_aa: ASQEGVGAGSTDTQY
j_call: TRBJ2-7; v_call: TRBV5-6; cdr3_length: 13; cdr3_aa: ASSLRGPSGGEQY
j_call: TRBJ2-1; v_call: TRBV27; cdr3_length: 13; cdr3_aa: ASSPIPGDNNEQF
j_call: TRBJ2-1; v_call: TRBV13; cdr3_length: 15; cdr3_aa: ASSRHLGAGGRNEQF
j_call: TRBJ1-4; v_call: TRBV7-9; cdr3_length: 12; cdr3_aa: ASSSGTYNEKLF
j_call: TRBJ1-2; v_call: TRBV5-1; cdr3_length: 13; cdr3_aa: ASSLGGQGGYGYT
j_call: TRBJ1-2; v_call: TRBV5-4; cdr3_length: 13; cdr3_aa: ASSLLQGPQGGYT
j_call: TRBJ2-3; v_call: TRBV5-4; cdr3_length: 12; cdr3_aa: ASSFGTNTDTQY
j_call: TRBJ2-2; v_call: TRBV7-2; cdr3_length: 13; cdr3_aa: ASSLRQANTGELF
j_call: TRBJ2-3; v_call: TRBV7-2; cdr3_length: 13; cdr3_aa: ASSYATGWADTQY
j_call: TRBJ2-1; v_call: TRBV14; cdr3_length: 11; cdr3_aa: ASSQVVSNEQF
j_call: TRBJ1-1; v_call: TRBV6-1; cdr3_length: 13; cdr3_aa: ASSLSTGGESEAF
j_call: TRBJ2-1; v_call: TRBV7-3; cdr3_length: 13; cdr3_aa: ASSARGYGTSEQF
j_call: TRBJ2-5; v_call: TRBV5-1; cdr3_length: 9; cdr3_aa: ASSLEETQY
j_call: TRBJ2-1; v_call: TRBV5-1; cdr3_length: 13; cdr3_aa: ASSLGAVLAGEQF
j_call: TRBJ1-2; v_call: TRBV4-3; cdr3_length: 13; cdr3_aa: ASSPSMGRDYGYT
j_call: TRBJ1-1; v_call: TRBV9; cdr3_length: 14; cdr3_aa: ASSPKWTVTFVEAF
j_call: TRBJ2-1; v_call: TRBV28; cdr3_length: 11; cdr3_aa: ASSLLASYEQF
j_call: TRBJ1-3; v_call: TRBV29-1; cdr3_length: 10; cdr3_aa: SVRDTGNTIY
j_call: TRBJ2-1; v_call: TRBV19; cdr3_length: 16; cdr3_aa: ASSIGPGGQSSYNEQF
j_call: TRBJ1-1; v_call: TRBV7-9; cdr3_length: 15; cdr3_aa: ASSLITLRALNTEAF
j_call: TRBJ2-3; v_call: TRBV7-6; cdr3_length: 14; cdr3_aa: ASSLDSGGAFDTQY
j_call: TRBJ1-1; v_call: TRBV6-1; cdr3_length: 9; cdr3_aa: ASSEAQRTF
j_call: TRBJ1-2; v_call: TRBV30; cdr3_length: 12; cdr3_aa: AWSLQGENYGYT
j_call: TRBJ2-1; v_call: TRBV20-1; cdr3_length: 9; cdr3_aa: RARGDNEQF
j_call: TRBJ1-1; v_call: TRBV5-6; cdr3_length: 10; cdr3_aa: ASSLVDSLKE
j_call: TRBJ1-6; v_call: TRBV7-2; cdr3_length: 13; cdr3_aa: ASSLVVQYNSPLH
j_call: TRBJ1-1; v_call: TRBV2; cdr3_length: 11; cdr3_aa: ASTGQGVTEAF
j_call: TRBJ1-5; v_call: TRBV19; cdr3_length: 12; cdr3_aa: ASSIDETGQPQH
j_call: TRBJ2-5; v_call: TRBV6-6; cdr3_length: 9; cdr3_aa: ASGGQETQY
j_call: TRBJ1-3; v_call: TRBV4-1; cdr3_length: 12; cdr3_aa: ACSQPGTGNTIY
j_call: TRBJ1-2; v_call: TRBV29-1; cdr3_length: 9; cdr3_aa: SVTGGLGYT
j_call: TRBJ1-1; v_call: TRBV5-8; cdr3_length: 13; cdr3_aa: ASSLVWDSPYEAF
j_call: TRBJ1-2; v_call: TRBV7-9; cdr3_length: 12; cdr3_aa: ASSLQGQIRGYT
j_call: TRBJ2-5; v_call: TRBV29-1; cdr3_length: 13; cdr3_aa: SVEAKTGAPETQY
j_call: TRBJ2-5; v_call: TRBV5-6; cdr3_length: 12; cdr3_aa: ASSLAPSRETQY
j_call: TRBJ1-6; v_call: TRBV19; cdr3_length: 12; cdr3_aa: ASSIPRGHSPLH
j_call: TRBJ1-1; v_call: TRBV19; cdr3_length: 15; cdr3_aa: ASSMRPGQGILTEAF
j_call: TRBJ1-3; v_call: TRBV9; cdr3_length: 14; cdr3_aa: ASSVGGGQTGNTIY
j_call: TRBJ2-3; v_call: TRBV29-1; cdr3_length: 8; cdr3_aa: SVAADTQY
j_call: TRBJ1-6; v_call: TRBV14; cdr3_length: 13; cdr3_aa: ASSQGARGVSPLH
j_call: TRBJ2-1; v_call: TRBV10-3; cdr3_length: 12; cdr3_aa: AIKEESGGAYQL
j_call: TRBJ1-1; v_call: TRBV10-3; cdr3_length: 12; cdr3_aa: AIGGTGGGTEAF
j_call: TRBJ1-4; v_call: TRBV23-1; cdr3_length: 11; cdr3_aa: ASSQSPPEKLF
j_call: TRBJ1-2; v_call: TRBV13; cdr3_length: 12; cdr3_aa: ASSLNSRVYGYT
j_call: TRBJ2-3; v_call: TRBV5-1; cdr3_length: 13; cdr3_aa: ASSSTTGTRDTQY
j_call: TRBJ1-4; v_call: TRBV28; cdr3_length: 12; cdr3_aa: ASRAGTANEKLF
j_call: TRBJ2-5; v_call: TRBV5-1; cdr3_length: 15; cdr3_aa: ASSLEFSGGARETQY
j_call: TRBJ2-3; v_call: TRBV15; cdr3_length: 20; cdr3_aa: ATSRDRRGAGGPPVSTDTQY